This note documents a single T cell receptor beta chain sequence. Its cognate antigen has yet to be identified. The input lacks base qualities; no much larger clone sits a single base away. The immunoSEQ Assay, a bias-controlled multiplex PCR, was used to amplify TCRbeta CDR3 regions from genomic DNA. The original pipeline was this. The number of nucleated cells in each sample was estimated from the amplification of reference gene primers within the assay. To quantify the absolute abundance of each unique TCRbeta CDR3 rearrangement, sequence reads were collapsed and filtered. For each sample, productive Simpson clonality was calculated as the square root of Simpson's diversity index over productive rearrangements. TCRdb took over this immuneACCESS table, retaining in-frame rearrangements with V and J assigned. Such tables are incomplete; in checked studies, under half of the missing clones stem from an unresolved V gene, and the remainder is unexplained. The V and J calls and clone size come from that table; D and trimming were worked out from the DNA. For this sample there are about 97,000 clones; about 87% appear just once. The top ten clonotypes cover 11% of the sample.

This entry is derived from a study of blood T cell repertoires in COVID-19 (dated by TCRdb to 2018 to 2021). For the wider study: The collaborator samples originated in the United States, Italy and Spain and spanned the acute and convalescent phases of COVID-19. The dataset comprised deeply sampled blood TCRbeta repertoires from subjects exposed to, actively infected with, or recovered from COVID-19. Where available, HLA class I and class II types were taken from metadata supplied by the sample provider and were not determined by assay-based typing. The sample metadata nearly always contained a de-identified subject ID, COVID-19 status, age in years and sex. The prospective study material was composed of cDNA or gDNA derived from T cells, B-cell-depleted T cells, or PBMCs. The repertoires were released in a freely available public database meant as a resource for research on the immune response to SARS-CoV-2. Samples were obtained from the ongoing ImmuneRACE study (first 160 participants) and from about 1,300 subjects provided by 6 global collaborators. What the authors observed across the whole study: The quantity of clinical and demographic metadata differed by source and by participant and was supplied without curation.

V lost 3 bases and J lost 1 base, and the count of bases not matched to a germline gene is 4. From the germline V gene, CDR1 is SGDLS and CDR2 is YYNGEE. The CDR3 holds 14 amino acids from the cysteine to the phenylalanine. The kept DNA is CDR3 alone, 42 bases in frame from the first base. Each collaborating institution followed its own protocols to collect whole blood in K2EDTA tubes. Collaborator samples were shipped for TCRbeta analysis as frozen whole blood, isolated PBMCs, or DNA extracted from either sample type. The chain is encoded by TRBV9 joined to TRBJ2-7; 7 central bases correspond to TRBD2. This sequence originates from a woman aged 25 to 39 with acute or convalescent COVID-19. Input material: peripheral blood. Here the CDR3 is given as CASSESGDSYEQYF. The nucleotide sequence reads as follows: TGTGCCAGCAGCGAGAGCGGGGATTCCTACGAGCAGTACTTC.